The rows below give T cell receptor gamma chains drawn from one sample of a study of Vδ1+ human thymocytes. With CATT, TCRdb re-called clones from the multiplex PCR reads. The sample has approximately 25,000 gamma-chain clones; roughly a fifth are singletons. Sequenced input: Vdelta1+ gamma-delta thymocytes from the thymus. The receptor source for this set is a boy under two years old who had congenital heart surgery. Both conserved end residues are part of each CDR3. Clone size is not always given. Where it is, it says once, few, many or a class for expanded clones.

J: TRGJP; V: TRGV9; size: .; DNA: TGTGCCTTGTGGGAGAAGGCGTTGGGCAAAAAAATCAAGGTATTT; CDR3: CALWEKALGKKIKVF
J: TRGJ1/TRGJ2; V: TRGV2; size: medium-sized; DNA: TGTGCCACCTGGGACGGGCTTGATTATAAGAAACTCTTT; CDR3: CATWDGLDYKKLF
J: TRGJ1/TRGJ2; V: TRGV3; size: .; DNA: TGTGCCACCTGGGACAGGCCGGTCTATTATAAGAAACTCTTT; CDR3: CATWDRPVYYKKLF
J: TRGJ1/TRGJ2; V: TRGV3; size: few; DNA: TGTGCCACCTGTGCTGCAACTTATTATAAGAAACTCTTT; CDR3: CATCAATYYKKLF
J: TRGJ1/TRGJ2; V: TRGV3; size: few; DNA: TGTGCCACCTGGGACAGGCAGTGCCTCTTT; CDR3: CATWDRQCLF
J: TRGJ1/TRGJ2; V: TRGV9; size: .; DNA: TGTGCCTTGTGGGAGGTGCATTGTGATTATAAGAAACTCTTT; CDR3: CALWEVHCDYKKLF
J: TRGJ1/TRGJ2; V: TRGV8; size: .; DNA: TGTGCCACCTGGGAATTAAAACTCTTT; CDR3: CATWELKLF
J: TRGJ1/TRGJ2; V: TRGV9; size: medium-sized; DNA: TGTGCCTTGTGGGAGGTCGATTATTATAAGAAACTCTTT; CDR3: CALWEVDYYKKLF
J: TRGJ1/TRGJ2; V: TRGV3; size: .; DNA: TGTGCCACCTGGGACATATCGGATTATAAGAAACTCTTT; CDR3: CATWDISDYKKLF
J: TRGJ1/TRGJ2; V: TRGV9; size: .; DNA: TGTGCCTTGTGGACTTATTATTATAAGAAACTCTTT; CDR3: CALWTYYYKKLF
J: TRGJP2; V: TRGV8; size: few; DNA: TGTGCCACCTGGGCCCAGAGTGATTGGATCAAGACGTTT; CDR3: CATWAQSDWIKTF
J: TRGJP; V: TRGV9; size: once; DNA: TGTGCCTTGTGGGAGCCGACCCAAGAGTTGGGCAAAAAAATCAAGGTATTT; CDR3: CALWEPTQELGKKIKVF
J: TRGJP2; V: TRGV5; size: few; DNA: TGTGCCACCTGGGACGGTGATAGTAGTGATTGGATCAAGACGTTT; CDR3: CATWDGDSSDWIKTF
J: TRGJP1; V: TRGV4; size: .; DNA: TGTGCCACCTGGGATAAACATACCACTGGTTGGTTCAAGATATTT; CDR3: CATWDKHTTGWFKIF
J: TRGJ1/TRGJ2; V: TRGV5; size: few; DNA: TGTGCCACCTGGGACCACGTCTATTATAAGAAACTCTTT; CDR3: CATWDHVYYKKLF
J: TRGJ1/TRGJ2; V: TRGV8; size: few; DNA: TGTGCCACCTGGGATTCGGGGTATTATAAGAAACTCTTT; CDR3: CATWDSGYYKKLF
J: TRGJ1/TRGJ2; V: TRGV4; size: .; DNA: TGTGCCACCTGGGACGGGCTGGGCAAGAAACTCTTT; CDR3: CATWDGLGKKLF
J: TRGJ1/TRGJ2; V: TRGV5; size: few; DNA: TGTGCCACCTGGACTTCAGTTTATTATAAGAAACTCTTT; CDR3: CATWTSVYYKKLF
J: TRGJ1/TRGJ2; V: TRGV4; size: .; DNA: TGTGCCACCTGGGAAATCGGTTCCAGTAATAAGAAACTCTTT; CDR3: CATWEIGSSNKKLF
J: TRGJ1/TRGJ2; V: TRGV4; size: few; DNA: TGTGCCACCTGGGATTCATATTATAAGAAACTCTTT; CDR3: CATWDSYYKKLF
J: TRGJ1/TRGJ2; V: TRGV5; size: few; DNA: TGTGCCACCTGGGACAGAACCTTTTATTATAAGAAACTCTTT; CDR3: CATWDRTFYYKKLF
J: TRGJ1/TRGJ2; V: TRGV8; size: once; DNA: TGTGCCACCTGGGATAAGTTCTGGCGGGGAGTGAAACTCTTT; CDR3: CATWDKFWRGVKLF
J: TRGJ1/TRGJ2; V: TRGV2; size: .; DNA: TGTGCCACCTGGGACGCTCTATATTATAAGAAACTCTTT; CDR3: CATWDALYYKKLF
J: TRGJ1/TRGJ2; V: TRGV8; size: few; DNA: TGTGCCACCTGGGATAGCCTTTATTGTAAGAAACTCTTT; CDR3: CATWDSLYCKKLF
J: TRGJ1/TRGJ2; V: TRGV5; size: few; DNA: TGTGCCACCTGGGACAATCATTATAAGAAACTCTTT; CDR3: CATWDNHYKKLF
J: TRGJ1/TRGJ2; V: TRGV5; size: few; DNA: TGTGCCACCTGGGACAGGCCCACTTATAAGAAACTCTTT; CDR3: CATWDRPTYKKLF
J: TRGJ1/TRGJ2; V: TRGV5; size: few; DNA: TGTGCCACCTGGGATATTCCCCCGAATTATTATAAGAAACTCTTT; CDR3: CATWDIPPNYYKKLF
J: TRGJ1/TRGJ2; V: TRGV2; size: few; DNA: TGTGCCACCTGGGACGGCCACGTAGGGAGTAAGAAACTCTTT; CDR3: CATWDGHVGSKKLF
J: TRGJ1/TRGJ2; V: TRGV5; size: few; DNA: TGTGCCACCTGGGACAGGCCAGTTGTGTCAAGAATTATCCAGAATTATTATAAGAAACTCTTT; CDR3: CATWDRPVVSRIIQNYYKKLF
J: TRGJ1/TRGJ2; V: TRGV5; size: .; DNA: TGTGCCACCTGGTCTTTTTATTATAAGAAACTCTTT; CDR3: CATWSFYYKKLF
J: TRGJ1/TRGJ2; V: TRGV5; size: .; DNA: TGTGCCACCTGGGACGTCTGGGGGAAACTCTTT; CDR3: CATWDVWGKLF
J: TRGJ1/TRGJ2; V: TRGV5; size: once; DNA: TGTGCCACCTGGGACAGGCCGGTTCGGGAGTATAAGAAACTCTTT; CDR3: CATWDRPVREYKKLF
J: TRGJ1/TRGJ2; V: TRGV9; size: .; DNA: TGTGCCTTGTGGGAGGTGCTGGCGAAACTCTTT; CDR3: CALWEVLAKLF
J: TRGJ1/TRGJ2; V: TRGV2; size: few; DNA: TGTGCCACCTGGGACGGCGCGAATTATTATAAGAAACTCTTT; CDR3: CATWDGANYYKKLF
J: TRGJ1/TRGJ2; V: TRGV9; size: few; DNA: TGTGCCTTGTGGGAGGGAAATTATTATAAGAAACTCTTT; CDR3: CALWEGNYYKKLF
J: TRGJP1; V: TRGV5; size: few; DNA: TGTGCCACCTGGGACGGAATACCTGGACGGTTCGAGATATTT; CDR3: CATWDGIPGRFEIF
J: TRGJP2; V: TRGV4; size: few; DNA: TGTGCCACCTGGGGGGGTGATTGGATCAAGACGTTT; CDR3: CATWGGDWIKTF
J: TRGJ1/TRGJ2; V: TRGV9; size: few; DNA: TGTGCCTTGTGGGAGGAAAATTGGGATTATAAGAAACTCTTT; CDR3: CALWEENWDYKKLF
J: TRGJ1/TRGJ2; V: TRGV5; size: .; DNA: TGTGCCACCTGGGACCCTCCCCTTTATTATAAGAAACTCTTT; CDR3: CATWDPPLYYKKLF
J: TRGJP2; V: TRGV3; size: .; DNA: TGTGCCACCTGGGACAGTATGTCTTGGATCAAGACGTTT; CDR3: CATWDSMSWIKTF
J: TRGJ1/TRGJ2; V: TRGV3; size: few; DNA: TGTGCCACCTGGGACAGGCTCCGTGGTTATTATAAGAAACTCTTT; CDR3: CATWDRLRGYYKKLF
J: TRGJ1/TRGJ2; V: TRGV5; size: .; DNA: TGTGCCACCTGGGACACAGGGAATTATTATAAGAATCTCTTT; CDR3: CATWDTGNYYKNLF
J: TRGJ1/TRGJ2; V: TRGV9; size: few; DNA: TGTGCCTTGTGGGAGGTGCTAAGGAAACTCTTT; CDR3: CALWEVLRKLF
J: TRGJP1; V: TRGV4; size: .; DNA: TGTGCCACCTGGGATGGGGCCACTGGTTGGTTCAAGATATTT; CDR3: CATWDGATGWFKIF
J: TRGJ1/TRGJ2; V: TRGV4; size: few; DNA: TGTGCCACCTGGGATGCCCTTAACAAGAAACTCTTT; CDR3: CATWDALNKKLF
J: TRGJP1; V: TRGV4; size: .; DNA: TGTGCCACCTGGGATGGGCTGGGCCGTACCACTGGTTGGTTCAAGATATTT; CDR3: CATWDGLGRTTGWFKIF
J: TRGJ1/TRGJ2; V: TRGV3; size: few; DNA: TGTGCCACCTGGGACAGGCGGAGATATAAGAAACTCTTT; CDR3: CATWDRRRYKKLF
J: TRGJ1/TRGJ2; V: TRGV3; size: .; DNA: TGTGCCACCTGGGACAGGCGCGACGGGTTTGGGCTTTTAGGATATAAGAAACTCTTT; CDR3: CATWDRRDGFGLLGYKKLF
J: TRGJ1/TRGJ2; V: TRGV3; size: .; DNA: TGTGCCACCTGGGACAGGCTCCGCCCCCCGGGATGTTATAAGAAACTCTTT; CDR3: CATWDRLRPPGCYKKLF
J: TRGJ1/TRGJ2; V: TRGV5; size: .; DNA: TGTGCCACCTGGGACAGACGGGGGAAGAAACTCTTT; CDR3: CATWDRRGKKLF
J: TRGJ1/TRGJ2; V: TRGV9; size: .; DNA: TGTGCCTTGTGGGAGGTGCGTCCGAAGAAACTCTTT; CDR3: CALWEVRPKKLF
J: TRGJP2; V: TRGV4; size: .; DNA: TGTGCCACCTGGGCTAGGGGTGATTGGATCAAGACGTTT; CDR3: CATWARGDWIKTF